The 8 T cell receptor beta chains presented below share a single source sample, sequenced in a study of blood T cell repertoires in COVID-19. The repertoire was sequenced with immunoSEQ multiplex PCR; TCRdb's copy has only in-frame clones and lacks some. The profile shows around 180,000 clones, 88% of them singletons. Sequenced material: peripheral blood. All receptors come from a man between 65 and 85 years old with active or convalescent COVID-19.

The gene calls are TRBV11-3 and TRBJ2-7; 8 nucleotides agree with TRBD1. Germline values: CDR1 SGHNT, CDR2 YENEEA. The CDR3 loop spans 18 amino acids. V was clipped by 2 bases and J by 1 base; unmatched bases: 13. The CDR3 region has the DNA TGTGCCAGCAGCTTACGATACCCGCGGACAGGGCCATCCTACGAGCAGTACTTC. Its translation: CASSLRYPRTGPSYEQYF.

This clone turned up a few times. This chain links TRBV5-1 with TRBJ2-1, with D possibly matching TRBD2 (6 bases). CDR3 length equals 15 residues. V dropped 4 bases and J dropped 6 bases, with 17 bases sitting between them. Germline V gene lookup returns CDR1 SGHRS and CDR2 YFSETQ. For the CDR3, the DNA is TGCGCCAGCAGCATCGCCGGACTAACCGGCAATGAGCAGTTCTTC. Protein sequence: CASSIAGLTGNEQFF.

The V call is TRBV3-1 (or the pseudogene TRBV3-2), the J call TRBJ1-6; no clear D. The germline V gene encodes CDR1 LGHDT and CDR2 YNNKEL (reference sequence). This CDR3 comprises 17 residues. The V gene lost 2 bases and the J gene lost 1 base, with 12 bases spanning the gap. CDR3 loop: CASSQSGGVSYNSPLHF. The CDR3 nucleotides read TGTGCCAGCAGCCAATCTGGCGGGGTGTCCTATAATTCACCCCTCCACTTT.

The chain recombines TRBV18 with TRBJ2-7, with TRBD2 matching over 9 bases. Unmatched junction bases numbered 3, after V lost 3 bases and J lost 3 bases. Germline V CDR1 and CDR2: KGHSH, LQKENI. CDR3 size: 14 residues. This CDR3 reads CASSPSGSHYEQYF. In DNA, the CDR3 is TGTGCCAGCTCACCTAGCGGGAGTCACTACGAGCAGTACTTC.

The V and J genes are TRBV2 and TRBJ2-5, with TRBD2 matching over 7 bases. Per germline, CDR1 SNHLY and CDR2 FYNNEI. Trimming cost V 1 base and J 5 bases; bases outside gene matches: 1. The CDR3 spans 13 residues. CDR3 residues: CASSEVGGETQYF. The CDR3 coding sequence is TGTGCCAGCAGTGAAGTCGGGGGGGAGACCCAGTACTTC.

This rearrangement joins TRBV19 to TRBJ2-7; 9 bases agree with TRBD1. The germline gives CDR1 LNHDA, CDR2 SQIVND (reference sequence). The CDR3 sequence is 17 residues long. After removal of 4 bases from V and 1 base from J, the junction contained 11 bases not matched to a gene. In DNA form, the CDR3 reads TGTGCCAGTAGTACCCCCGAAAGGACAGGGGAGTCCTACGAGCAGTACTTC. Its translation is CASSTPERTGESYEQYF.

The V call is TRBV7-2, the J call TRBJ2-7, with D uncertain. CDR3 size: 14 residues. Trimming stripped 1 base from V and 4 bases from J, with 11 bases between. Germline V gene data show CDR1 as SGHTA and CDR2 as FQGNSA. Here the CDR3 DNA reads TGTGCCAGCAGCTTAGGAGGCTTCATATACGAGCAGTACTTC. Translated: CASSLGGFIYEQYF.

The chain joins TRBV20-1 to TRBJ2-1; 11 nucleotides agree with TRBD2. The V and J ends lost 3 bases and 9 bases, in that order; junction bases with no gene match: 7. CDR1 is DFQATT and CDR2 is SNEGSKA in the germline V gene (reference sequence). The CDR3 length is 14 residues. In DNA form, the CDR3 reads TGCAGTGCTAGTACTAGCGGGAGTTTTTCTGAGCAGTTCTTC. Its translation is CSASTSGSFSEQFF.